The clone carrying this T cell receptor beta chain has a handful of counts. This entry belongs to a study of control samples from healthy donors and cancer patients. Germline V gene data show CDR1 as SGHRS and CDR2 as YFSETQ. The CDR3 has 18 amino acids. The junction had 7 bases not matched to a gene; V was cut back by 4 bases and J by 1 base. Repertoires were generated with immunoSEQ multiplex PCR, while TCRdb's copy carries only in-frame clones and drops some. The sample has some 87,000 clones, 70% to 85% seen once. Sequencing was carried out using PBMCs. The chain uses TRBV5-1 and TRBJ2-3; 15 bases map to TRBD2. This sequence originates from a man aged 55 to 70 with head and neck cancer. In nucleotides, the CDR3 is TGCGCCAGCAGCCCCGGACTAGCGGGAGGGCGGGGCACAGATACGCAGTATTTT. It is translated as CASSPGLAGGRGTDTQYF.